This section outlines one T cell receptor beta chain sequence together with its context. The antigen is unknown. Trimming removed 4 bases from V and 2 bases from J, with 9 bases in between. Germline V gene lookup returns CDR1 SQVTM and CDR2 ANQGSEA. The CDR3 length is 14 residues. TCRdb passed the RT-PCR reads through MiXCR, listing each CDR3 protein once. Of hundreds of thousands of distinct CDR3 sequences in the sample, about 14% were seen once. This sample stems from a study of response to subunit inactivated influenza vaccine. Notes on the study in general: Every seasonal influenza vaccination brings in few new T cells, the authors suggested.

The chain combines TRBV29-1 with TRBJ2-6, with D unclear. This clonotype originated in a man in his forties or fifties who received an inactivated influenza vaccine. Sequenced material: PBMCs from blood, taken approximately 15 days before vaccination. The DNA of the CDR3 is TGCAGCGTTGGAGCCCGGGCTGGGGCCAACGTCCTGACTTTC. This codes for CSVGARAGANVLTF.